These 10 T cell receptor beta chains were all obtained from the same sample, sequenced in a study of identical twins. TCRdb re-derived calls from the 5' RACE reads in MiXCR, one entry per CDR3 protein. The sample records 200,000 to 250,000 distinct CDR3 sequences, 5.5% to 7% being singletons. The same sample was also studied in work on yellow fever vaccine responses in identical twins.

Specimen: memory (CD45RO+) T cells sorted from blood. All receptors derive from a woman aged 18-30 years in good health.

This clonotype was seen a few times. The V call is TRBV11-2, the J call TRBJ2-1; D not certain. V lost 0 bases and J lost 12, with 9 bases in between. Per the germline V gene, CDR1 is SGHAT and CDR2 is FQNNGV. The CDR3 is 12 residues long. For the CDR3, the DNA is TGTGCCAGCAGCTTAGATGGTTCACGGCAGTTCTTC. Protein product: CASSLDGSRQFF. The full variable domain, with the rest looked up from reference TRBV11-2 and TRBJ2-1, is EAGVAQSPRYKIIEKRQSVAFWCNPISGHATLYWYQQILGQGPKLLIQFQNNGVVDDSQLPKDRFSAERLKGVDSTLKIQPAKLEDSAVYLCASSLDGSRQFFGPGTRLTVL.

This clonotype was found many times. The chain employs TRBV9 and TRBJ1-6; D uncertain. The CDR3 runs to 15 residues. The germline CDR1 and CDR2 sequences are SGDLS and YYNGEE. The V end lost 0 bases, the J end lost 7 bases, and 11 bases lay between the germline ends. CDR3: CASSVGASHNSPLHF. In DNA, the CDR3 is TGTGCCAGCAGCGTAGGTGCCTCGCACAATTCACCCCTCCACTTT.

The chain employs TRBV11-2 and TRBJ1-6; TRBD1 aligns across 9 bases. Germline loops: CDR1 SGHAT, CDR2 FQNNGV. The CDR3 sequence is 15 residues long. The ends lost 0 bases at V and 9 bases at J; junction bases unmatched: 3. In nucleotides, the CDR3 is TGTGCCAGCAGCTTAGATCCGGGACAGGGTTCACCCCTCCACTTT. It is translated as CASSLDPGQGSPLHF.

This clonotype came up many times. CDR3 nucleotides: TGTGCCAGCAGCTTAGCGTCCGTAGCGGGAGGGCCGGGGAATGAGCAGTTCTTC. It specifies CASSLASVAGGPGNEQFF. V and J are TRBV7-9 and TRBJ2-1, with 11 bases identical to TRBD2. Germline V CDR1 and CDR2: SEHNR, FQNEAQ (reference sequence). The CDR3 is 18 amino acids. The V gene end was trimmed by 0 bases and the J gene end by 7 bases; junction bases not matched to a gene: 11.

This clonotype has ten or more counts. Written as DNA, the CDR3 is TGCAGTGCTAGAGAATGGGACAGGGGGTCGGATTCACCCCTCCACTTT. It specifies CSAREWDRGSDSPLHF. V is TRBV20-1 and J is TRBJ1-6; 11 bases are a match to TRBD1. Trimming removed 0 bases from V and 8 bases from J; junction bases left unmatched: 6. Germline CDR1 and CDR2: DFQATT and SNEGSKA (reference sequence). The CDR3 extends over 16 amino acids.

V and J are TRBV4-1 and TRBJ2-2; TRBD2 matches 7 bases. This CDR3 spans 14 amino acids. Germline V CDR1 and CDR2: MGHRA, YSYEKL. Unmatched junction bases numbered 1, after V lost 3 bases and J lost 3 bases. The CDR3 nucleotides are TGCGCCAGCAGCCACCGGGGGGACACCGGGGAGCTGTTTTTT. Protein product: CASSHRGDTGELFF.

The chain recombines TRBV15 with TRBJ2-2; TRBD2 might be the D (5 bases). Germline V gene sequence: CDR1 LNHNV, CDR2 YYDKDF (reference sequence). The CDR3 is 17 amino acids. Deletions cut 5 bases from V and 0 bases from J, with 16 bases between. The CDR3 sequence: CATSPEAFTTNTGELFF. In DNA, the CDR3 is TGTGCCACCAGCCCGGAGGCTTTCACAACGAACACCGGGGAGCTGTTTTTT.

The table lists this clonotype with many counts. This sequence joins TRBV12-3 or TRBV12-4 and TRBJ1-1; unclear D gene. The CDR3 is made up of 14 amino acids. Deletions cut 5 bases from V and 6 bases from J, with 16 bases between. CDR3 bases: TGTGCCAGCAGTCCGATGCCCCTCGAAGCTGAAGCTTTCTTT. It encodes CASSPMPLEAEAFF.

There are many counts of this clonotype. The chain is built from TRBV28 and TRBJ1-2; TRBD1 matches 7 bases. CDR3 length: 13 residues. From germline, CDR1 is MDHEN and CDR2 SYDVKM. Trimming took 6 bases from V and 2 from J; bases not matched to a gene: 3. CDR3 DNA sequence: TGTGCCAGCAGGGACAGGAGAAACTATGGCTACACCTTC. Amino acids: CASRDRRNYGYTF.

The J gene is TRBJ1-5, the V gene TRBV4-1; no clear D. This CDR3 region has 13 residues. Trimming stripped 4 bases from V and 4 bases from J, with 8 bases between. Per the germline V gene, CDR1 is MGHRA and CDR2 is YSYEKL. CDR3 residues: CASSPQENQPQHF. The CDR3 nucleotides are TGCGCCAGCAGCCCGCAGGAGAATCAGCCCCAGCATTTT.